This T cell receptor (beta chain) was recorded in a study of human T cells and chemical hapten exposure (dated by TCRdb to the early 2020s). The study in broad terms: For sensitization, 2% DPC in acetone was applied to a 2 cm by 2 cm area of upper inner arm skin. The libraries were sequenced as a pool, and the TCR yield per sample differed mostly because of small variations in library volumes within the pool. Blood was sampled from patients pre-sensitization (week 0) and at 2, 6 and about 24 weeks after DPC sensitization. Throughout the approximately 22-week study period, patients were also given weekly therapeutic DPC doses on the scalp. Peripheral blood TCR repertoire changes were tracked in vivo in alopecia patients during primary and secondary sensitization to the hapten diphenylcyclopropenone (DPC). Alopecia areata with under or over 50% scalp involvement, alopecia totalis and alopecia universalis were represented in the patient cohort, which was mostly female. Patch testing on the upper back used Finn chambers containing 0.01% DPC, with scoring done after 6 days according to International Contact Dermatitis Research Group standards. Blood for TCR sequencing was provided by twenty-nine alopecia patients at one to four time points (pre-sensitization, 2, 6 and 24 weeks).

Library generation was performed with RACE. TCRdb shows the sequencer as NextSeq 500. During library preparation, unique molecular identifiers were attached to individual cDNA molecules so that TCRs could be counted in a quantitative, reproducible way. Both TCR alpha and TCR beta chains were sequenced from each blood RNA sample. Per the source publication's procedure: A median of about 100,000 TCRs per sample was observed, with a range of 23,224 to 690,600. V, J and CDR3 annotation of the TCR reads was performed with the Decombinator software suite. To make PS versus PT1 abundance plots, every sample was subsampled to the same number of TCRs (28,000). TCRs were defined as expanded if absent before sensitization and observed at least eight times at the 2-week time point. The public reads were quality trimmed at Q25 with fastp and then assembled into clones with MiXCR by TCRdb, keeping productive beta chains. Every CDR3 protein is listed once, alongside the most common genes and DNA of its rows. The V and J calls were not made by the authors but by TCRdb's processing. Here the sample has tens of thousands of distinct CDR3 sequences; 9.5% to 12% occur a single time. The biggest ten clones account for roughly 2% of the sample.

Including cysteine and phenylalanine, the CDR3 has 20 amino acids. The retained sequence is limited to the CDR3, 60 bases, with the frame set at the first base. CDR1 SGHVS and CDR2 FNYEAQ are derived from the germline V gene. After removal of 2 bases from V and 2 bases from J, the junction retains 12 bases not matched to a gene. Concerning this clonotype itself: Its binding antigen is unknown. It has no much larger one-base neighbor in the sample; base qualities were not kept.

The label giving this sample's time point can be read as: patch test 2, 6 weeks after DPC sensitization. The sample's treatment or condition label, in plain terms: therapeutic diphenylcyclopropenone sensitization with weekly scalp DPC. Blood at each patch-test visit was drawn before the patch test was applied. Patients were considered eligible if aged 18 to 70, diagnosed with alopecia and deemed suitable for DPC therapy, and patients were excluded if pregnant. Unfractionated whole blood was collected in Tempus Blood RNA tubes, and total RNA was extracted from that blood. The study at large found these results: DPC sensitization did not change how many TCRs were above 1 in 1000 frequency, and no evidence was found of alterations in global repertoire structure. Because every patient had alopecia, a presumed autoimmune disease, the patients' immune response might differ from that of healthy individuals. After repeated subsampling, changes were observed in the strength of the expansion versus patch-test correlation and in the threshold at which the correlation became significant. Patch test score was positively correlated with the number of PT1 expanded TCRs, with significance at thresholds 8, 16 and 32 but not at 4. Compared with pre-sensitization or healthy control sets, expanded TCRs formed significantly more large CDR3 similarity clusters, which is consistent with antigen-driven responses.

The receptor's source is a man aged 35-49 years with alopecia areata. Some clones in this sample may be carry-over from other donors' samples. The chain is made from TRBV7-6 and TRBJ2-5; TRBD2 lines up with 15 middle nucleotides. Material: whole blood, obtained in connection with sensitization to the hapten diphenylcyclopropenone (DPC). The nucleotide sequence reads TGTGCCAGCAGCTTAAGGGGGCGGGGGACTAGCGGGAGGTTACAAGAGACCCAGTACTTC. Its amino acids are CASSLRGRGTSGRLQETQYF.